These 18 T cell receptor beta chains originate from one sample sequenced in a study of CD8 T cells in ankylosing spondylitis. Whole-study results and caveats: Roughly eight highly homologous variants made up a TCR beta motif, and this motif appeared characteristic of ankylosing spondylitis blood.

No antigen has been assigned to these receptors. Using its own MiXCR run on the 5' RACE reads, TCRdb lists one record per CDR3 protein. The sample lists 220,000 or so distinct CDR3 sequences, about 16% seen once, with about 39% in the top ten. Material: blood, either unsorted or a sorted T cell fraction (not recorded which). The receptors shown here come from a male donor with ankylosing spondylitis.

The V gene is TRBV7-8, the J gene TRBJ2-1; D perhaps matches TRBD2 (5 bases). The ends were cut back, 5 bases at V and 9 bases at J, with 8 bases in the middle. The V gene's germline CDR1 is SGHVS and CDR2 FQNEAQ. The CDR3 runs 11 residues. The CDR3 loop reads CASSGGSEQFF. CDR3 in DNA: TGTGCCAGCAGCGGAGGTAGTGAGCAGTTCTTC.

This clonotype was observed a handful of times. This sequence joins TRBV2 and TRBJ1-2, with TRBD1 matching over 9 bases. V gave up 0 bases and J gave up 7 bases; unmatched junction bases: 12. The germline CDR1 and CDR2 sequences are SNHLY and FYNNEI. The CDR3 is 17 residues long. The CDR3, as DNA: TGTGCCAGCAGTGAAGCGCTTCAGGGGACAGGGTTAGGTGGCTACACCTTC. Protein product: CASSEALQGTGLGGYTF.

The V call is TRBV4-1, the J call TRBJ1-1; weak D call: TRBD1 (6 bases). The CDR3 is 15 amino acids. Germline V lookup: CDR1 MGHRA, CDR2 YSYEKL. Trimming cost V 4 bases and J 5 bases, with 17 bases left between them. The CDR3 nucleotides read TGCGCCAGCAGCCTAGGGGGGGAGGCGCGTACTGAAGCTTTCTTT. Its translation is CASSLGGEARTEAFF.

This clonotype was seen ten or more times. V gene TRBV12-3 or TRBV12-4 combines with J gene TRBJ2-1, with D maybe TRBD1 (6 bases). The length of the CDR3 is 15 residues. V dropped 6 bases and J dropped 2 bases, with 14 bases sitting between them. The chain's CDR3 is CASRSVGGAYNEQFF. In DNA form, the CDR3 reads TGTGCCAGCAGGTCGGTAGGGGGAGCCTACAATGAGCAGTTCTTC.

This clonotype was seen more than once but under ten times. The J gene is TRBJ2-7, the V gene TRBV24-1; D unresolved. V lost 2 bases, J lost 9 bases, and 16 bases lay in between. CDR1 KGHDR and CDR2 SFDVKD come from the germline V gene. The CDR3 length is 14 residues. The CDR3 loop reads CATSDSQTTHGQYF. CDR3 bases: TGTGCCACCAGTGATTCACAGACAACCCACGGGCAGTACTTC.

The chain combines TRBV27 with TRBJ1-2; possible D gene TRBD1, 5 bases. Germline CDR1 is MNHEY and CDR2 is SMNVEV (reference sequence). The CDR3 length is 13 residues. V was pared by 4 bases and J by 8 bases, with 14 bases between. The CDR3 here is CASSSGGIGGYTF. CDR3 DNA: TGTGCCAGCAGTTCGGGGGGGATCGGAGGCTACACCTTC.

This chain links TRBV7-9 with TRBJ2-5; the D is unclear. CDR1 and CDR2 (germline): SEHNR, FQNEAQ (reference sequence). Trimming left V 1 base short and J 2 bases short, with 8 bases between. The CDR3 has 14 residues. The CDR3 DNA reads as TGTGCCAGCAGCTTAGGGCCGGTACAAGAGACCCAGTACTTC. As protein: CASSLGPVQETQYF. Using reference TRBV7-9 and TRBJ2-5 for the parts outside the CDR3, the full variable domain is DTGVSQNPRHKITKRGQNVTFRCDPISEHNRLYWYRQTLGQGPEFLTYFQNEAQLEKSRLLSDRFSAERPKGSFSTLEIQRTEQGDSAMYLCASSLGPVQETQYFGPGTRLLVL.

The V call is TRBV12-3 or TRBV12-4, the J call TRBJ2-1, with D possibly TRBD2 on 5 matching bases. The ends were cut back, 2 bases at V and 3 bases at J, with 11 bases in the middle. This CDR3 comprises 15 residues. The CDR3 bases are TGTGCCAGCAGTTTAATGGGAGCCCTCTACAATGAGCAGTTCTTC. Its protein product is CASSLMGALYNEQFF.

V usage is TRBV6-1 and J usage is TRBJ1-6; D gene ambiguous. Germline V CDR1 and CDR2: MNHNS, SASEGT. Trimming removed 1 base from V and 8 bases from J, with 18 bases in between. The CDR3 extends over 17 amino acids. CDR3 bases: TGTGCCAGCAGTGAAGTTGTGCCCCATTACGGGGATTCACCCCTCCACTTT. Residues: CASSEVVPHYGDSPLHF.

The chain joins TRBV5-1 to TRBJ1-1; D is perhaps TRBD1 (5 bases). Germline V lookup: CDR1 SGHRS, CDR2 YFSETQ. The CDR3 sequence is 15 residues long. The ends were cut back, 2 bases at V and 0 bases at J, with 11 bases in the middle. Here the CDR3 reads CASSFLGDMNTEAFF. In DNA form, the CDR3 reads TGCGCCAGCAGCTTTTTAGGGGATATGAACACTGAAGCTTTCTTT.

Remarks on this clonotype: This sequence may be a read error, since a much larger clone differs from it by one base. V gene TRBV9 combines with J gene TRBJ2-2; TRBD2 agrees at 12 bases. CDR3 size: 15 residues. In germline, CDR1 is SGDLS, CDR2 YYNGEE. V dropped 4 bases and J dropped 3; count of bases not matched to a gene: 1. The CDR3 loop reads CASSRLAGDTGELFF. CDR3 nucleotide sequence: TGTGCCAGCAGCCGACTAGCGGGGGACACCGGGGAGCTGTTTTTT.

In this sample, this clonotype turned up many times. V gene TRBV6-2 or TRBV6-3 combines with J gene TRBJ2-5; 8 bases line up with TRBD1. The J segment lost 5 bases and the V segment lost 4 bases, leaving 12 bases of the junction unmatched. CDR3 length equals 16 residues. CDR1 and CDR2 from the germline V gene are MNHEY and SVGEGT. DNA of the CDR3: TGTGCCAGCAGTTCCACCGCCGGGACAGGTTATGAGACCCAGTACTTC. It encodes CASSSTAGTGYETQYF.

The chain employs TRBV12-3 or TRBV12-4 and TRBJ2-1; tentatively, D is TRBD2 (6 bases). The CDR3 totals 16 residues. The V gene lost 5 bases and the J gene lost 2 bases, with 16 bases spanning the gap. The CDR3 region is CASSLMEGVPYNEQFF. CDR3 coding DNA: TGTGCCAGCAGTCTTATGGAGGGAGTCCCCTACAATGAGCAGTTCTTC.

The V and J genes are TRBV7-9 and TRBJ2-7, with D unclear. Germline V gene lookup returns CDR1 SEHNR and CDR2 FQNEAQ (reference sequence). Trimming removed 2 bases from V and 1 base from J, with 12 bases in between. There are 15 residues in the CDR3. CDR3 bases: TGTGCCAGCAGCTTAAGTTGGGCGGAGTCCTACGAGCAGTACTTC. It specifies CASSLSWAESYEQYF.

V is TRBV5-5 and J is TRBJ1-2, with D possibly being TRBD1 (6 bases). Looked up from germline, CDR1 is SGHKS and CDR2 is YYEKEE (reference sequence). V lost 4 bases and J lost 8, with 12 bases in between. The CDR3 is 12 amino acids. The CDR3 spells CASSMTGWGYTF. The CDR3 bases are TGTGCCAGCAGCATGACAGGATGGGGCTACACCTTC.

This clonotype was seen a handful of times. This rearrangement joins TRBV20-1 to TRBJ1-4; weak D call: TRBD1 (5 bases). The CDR3 length is 14 residues. The germline V gene encodes CDR1 DFQATT and CDR2 SNEGSKA (reference sequence). Trimming removed 7 bases at V and 8 bases at J, with 20 bases between. In DNA, the CDR3 is TGCAGTGGAAGGGACGGGGAGTCGAGGGAAAAACTGTTTTTT. This encodes CSGRDGESREKLFF.

There are a few counts of this clonotype. The V and J genes are TRBV7-9 and TRBJ2-1; D uncertain. V lost 4 bases to trimming and J lost 8 bases, with 15 bases between them. The CDR3 consists of 14 residues. Germline assignment: CDR1 SEHNR and CDR2 FQNEAQ (reference sequence). CDR3 sequence: CASSSVMRTDEQFF. The CDR3 DNA is TGTGCCAGCAGCTCGGTAATGAGGACCGATGAGCAGTTCTTC. Looking up the rest from reference TRBV7-9 and TRBJ2-1 gives the full variable domain: DTGVSQNPRHKITKRGQNVTFRCDPISEHNRLYWYRQTLGQGPEFLTYFQNEAQLEKSRLLSDRFSAERPKGSFSTLEIQRTEQGDSAMYLCASSSVMRTDEQFFGPGTRLTVL.

This clonotype was observed many times. The chain couples TRBV29-1 to TRBJ2-1; 10 bases align to TRBD2. The V gene's germline CDR1 is SQVTM and CDR2 ANQGSEA. V trimming: 6 bases; J trimming: 4 bases; junction bases outside the gene matches: 9. The CDR3 totals 15 residues. The CDR3 sequence is CSVVPGLAKYNEQFF. DNA of the CDR3: TGCAGCGTAGTGCCGGGACTAGCGAAGTACAATGAGCAGTTCTTC.